A single sample gave rise to the 29 T cell receptor beta chains below, sequenced in a study of T cell therapy after organ transplantation. Only in-frame clones appear in the TCRdb table, and some are missing; sequencing was by immunoSEQ multiplex PCR. This table has about 1,500 clones, 55% to 75% appearing once. Their antigens remain unidentified. Time point noted: 20-29 weeks after completion of therapy. The input for sequencing was CD8+ T cells from blood, taken after autologous CMV-specific T cell therapy. Receptors originate from a human patient who had received a solid organ transplant and had CMV disease. Some T cells may be graft donor cells.

This clone has only a few counts. The genes are TRBV10-2 and TRBJ2-2; the D call may be TRBD1 or TRBD2 (5 bases each). Germline V gene data show CDR1 as WSHSY and CDR2 as SAAADI. With 3 bases removed from V and 6 bases from J, the gap between germline ends came to 8 bases. The CDR3 runs to 13 residues. CDR3 in amino acids: CASSDRGSGELFF. CDR3 bases: TGCGCCAGCAGTGACCGGGGCTCCGGGGAGCTGTTTTTT.

The V and J genes are TRBV6-1 and TRBJ1-3; a weak D match, TRBD1 (5 bases). Trimming took off 5 bases at V and 3 bases at J, with 14 bases between the two ends. CDR1 and CDR2 (germline): MNHNS, SASEGT. The CDR3 has 15 residues. CDR3 DNA sequence: TGTGCCAGCAGTAGGGACCCCTCGAATGGAAACACCATATATTTT. Its protein product is CASSRDPSNGNTIYF.

The chain joins TRBV6-5 to TRBJ1-2; D perhaps matches TRBD1 (6 bases). Trimming pared 0 bases from V and 4 bases from J, leaving 6 bases between. The CDR3 has 13 amino acids. Germline assignment: CDR1 MNHEY and CDR2 SVGAGI. The CDR3 protein is CASSYSDSYGYTF. The CDR3 DNA reads TGTGCCAGCAGTTACTCGGACAGCTATGGCTACACCTTC.

The chain links TRBV4-1 to TRBJ1-1; unclear D gene. Trimming left V 1 base short and J 1 base short, with 10 bases between. There are 15 residues in the CDR3. The germline CDR1 and CDR2 sequences are MGHRA and YSYEKL. The CDR3, as DNA: TGCGCCAGCAGCCAAGTTGTAGGCGCGAACACTGAAGCTTTCTTT. Protein sequence: CASSQVVGANTEAFF.

The chain employs TRBV28 and TRBJ1-2; D is perhaps TRBD1 (6 bases). Germline V gene sequence: CDR1 MDHEN, CDR2 SYDVKM. V gave up 5 bases and J gave up 6 bases, with 25 bases separating them. This CDR3 comprises 17 residues. This CDR3 reads CASSPPVLRQAGDGYTF. CDR3 bases: TGTGCCAGCAGTCCCCCCGTACTCAGACAGGCGGGGGATGGCTACACCTTC.

V is TRBV7-8 and J is TRBJ2-7, with a weak D call TRBD1 (6 bases). The CDR3 sequence is 15 residues long. CDR1 and CDR2 from the germline V gene are SGHVS and FQNEAQ. V lost 1 base, J lost 0 bases, and 10 bases lay in between. The CDR3 is CASSLEGGSSYEQYF. In DNA form, the CDR3 reads TGTGCCAGCAGCTTAGAAGGGGGAAGCTCCTACGAGCAGTACTTC.

The chain carries TRBV4-1 and TRBJ2-1; the D gene is possibly TRBD1 (5 bases). Germline V gene lookup returns CDR1 MGHRA and CDR2 YSYEKL. V lost 5 bases and J 4 bases, leaving 9 bases between the germline ends. The CDR3 is 13 residues long. CDR3 in amino acids: CASSETGYNEQFF. As DNA, the CDR3 is TGCGCCAGCAGCGAAACAGGTTACAATGAGCAGTTCTTC.

The chain uses TRBV2 and TRBJ2-1; 15 bases line up with TRBD2. Germline CDR1 reads SNHLY; CDR2 reads FYNNEI. The CDR3 is 16 residues long. With 4 bases clipped from V and 7 bases from J, the junction kept 5 bases outside the gene matches. The CDR3: CASSGGLAGGGNEQFF. DNA for the CDR3: TGTGCCAGCAGTGGGGGACTAGCGGGAGGTGGGAATGAGCAGTTCTTC.

This chain connects TRBV7-9 to TRBJ2-1; maybe TRBD2 (6 bases). The V end lost 2 bases, the J end lost 8 bases, and 13 bases lay between the germline ends. Germline CDR1 reads SEHNR; CDR2 reads FQNEAQ (reference sequence). CDR3 length: 14 residues. CDR3 region: CASSLSYGSYEQFF. As DNA, the CDR3 is TGTGCCAGCAGCTTAAGTTACGGGAGCTATGAGCAGTTCTTC.

V gene TRBV7-3 combines with J gene TRBJ2-1; 8 bases are a match to TRBD2. Germline CDR1 and CDR2: SGHTA and FQGTGA. With 2 bases clipped from V and 7 bases from J, the junction kept 13 bases outside the gene matches. The CDR3 is made up of 17 amino acids. The CDR3 coding sequence is TGTGCCAGCAGCTTAGTTGGGTCCGGGACTAGGAGGAATGAGCAGTTCTTC. Protein sequence: CASSLVGSGTRRNEQFF. Complete variable domain (other parts from reference TRBV7-3 and TRBJ2-1): GAGVSQTPSNKVTEKGKYVELRCDPISGHTALYWYRQSLGQGPEFLIYFQGTGAADDSGLPNDRFFAVRPEGSVSTLKIQRTERGDSAVYLCASSLVGSGTRRNEQFFGPGTRLTVL.

This rearrangement joins TRBV6-6 to TRBJ2-5; a possible D gene is TRBD2 (6 bases). Germline loops: CDR1 MNHNY, CDR2 SVGAGI (reference sequence). There are 14 residues in the CDR3. Trimming took off 0 bases at V and 4 bases at J, with 9 bases between the two ends. Here the CDR3 reads CASSYSGGLETQYF. The CDR3 DNA follows: TGTGCCAGCAGTTACTCGGGGGGACTAGAGACCCAGTACTTC.

This chain links TRBV27 with TRBJ2-7; no firm D call. V shed 7 bases and J shed 0 bases, with 10 bases lying between them. In germline, CDR1 is MNHEY, CDR2 SMNVEV (reference sequence). The CDR3 has 13 residues. CDR3 bases: TGTGCCAGCAAAGCTGGTAGCTCCTACGAGCAGTACTTC. The encoded protein is CASKAGSSYEQYF.

V is TRBV28 and J is TRBJ2-7, with no clear D. Trimming left V 3 bases short and J 5 bases short, with 5 bases between. Per the germline V gene, CDR1 is MDHEN and CDR2 is SYDVKM. The CDR3 runs to 11 residues. The CDR3 DNA sequence: TGTGCCAGCAGTTTTTTCGACGAGCAGTACTTC. It translates to CASSFFDEQYF.

This chain links TRBV25-1 with TRBJ2-3, with D tentatively TRBD1 or TRBD2 (7 bases each). Germline values: CDR1 MGHDK, CDR2 SYGVNS. The CDR3 consists of 15 residues. Trimming left V 8 bases short and J 3 bases short, with 18 bases between. The CDR3 nucleotides are TGTGCCAGCGGTACCAGGGGGGGGCGAACAGATACGCAGTATTTT. Its protein is CASGTRGGRTDTQYF.

The rearrangement links TRBV4-1 to TRBJ1-2, with a possible D match to TRBD1 (5 bases). Trimming removed 0 bases from V and 4 bases from J, with 18 bases in between. CDR3 size: 17 residues. Germline V gene data show CDR1 as MGHRA and CDR2 as YSYEKL. The CDR3 DNA is TGCGCCAGCAGCCAAGATAGTAGCGGAGGGGCCTTCTATGGCTACACCTTC. Amino acid sequence: CASSQDSSGGAFYGYTF.

The rearrangement links TRBV15 to TRBJ2-1; D may match TRBD1 or TRBD2 (5 bases each). The CDR3 runs to 17 residues. Germline V gives CDR1 LNHNV, CDR2 YYDKDF (reference sequence). V lost 6 bases, J lost 1 base, and 19 bases lay in between. This CDR3 reads CATRPQGTSGSYNEQFF. CDR3 in DNA: TGTGCCACCAGGCCCCAAGGGACGAGCGGTTCCTACAATGAGCAGTTCTTC.

The chain has TRBV27 and TRBJ1-1; possibly TRBD1 for D (5 bases). V shed 6 bases and J shed 5 bases, with 13 bases lying between them. The CDR3 length is 13 residues. Germline V lookup: CDR1 MNHEY, CDR2 SMNVEV (reference sequence). In DNA, the CDR3 is TGTGCCAGCAGCCTCGTTAGGGGAACTGAAGCTTTCTTT. Its translation: CASSLVRGTEAFF.

V gene TRBV6-1 combines with J gene TRBJ2-7; D might be TRBD1 (5 bases). The V gene lost 6 bases and the J gene lost 2 bases, with 8 bases spanning the gap. Germline CDR1 MNHNS, CDR2 SASEGT. This CDR3 is built from 12 residues. Here the CDR3 DNA reads TGTGCCAGCAGGGACACTACCTACGAGCAGTACTTC. As protein: CASRDTTYEQYF.

This chain uses TRBV6-5 with TRBJ1-1, with TRBD1 as a possible D gene (6 bases). Trimming removed 6 bases from V and 7 bases from J, with 12 bases in between. This CDR3 comprises 12 residues. The V gene's germline CDR1 is MNHEY and CDR2 SVGAGI. The CDR3 loop is CASRDRLDEAFF. CDR3 DNA sequence: TGTGCCAGCAGGGACAGATTAGATGAAGCTTTCTTT.

This clone came up a few times. The chain combines TRBV5-6 with TRBJ2-1; no clear D. CDR1 and CDR2 from the germline V gene are SGHDT and YYEEEE. Trimming removed 5 bases at V and 4 bases at J, with 13 bases between. CDR3 length: 14 amino acids. CDR3 protein: CASSLTAGYNEQFF. DNA for the CDR3: TGTGCCAGCAGTCTAACGGCAGGTTACAATGAGCAGTTCTTC.

The rearrangement joins TRBV7-6 to TRBJ2-1; TRBD1 or TRBD2 may be the D gene (5 bases each). Per the germline V gene, CDR1 is SGHVS and CDR2 is FNYEAQ. CDR3 length: 13 amino acids. V was trimmed by 0 bases and J by 7 bases, leaving 7 bases between them. CDR3 residues: CASSLAGVNEQFF. The CDR3 DNA reads as TGTGCCAGCAGCTTAGCGGGGGTAAATGAGCAGTTCTTC.

The rearrangement links TRBV5-1 to TRBJ1-2; D is ambiguous. The germline V and J ends were trimmed by 5 bases and 4 bases, with 15 bases remaining between them. CDR1 SGHRS and CDR2 YFSETQ come from the germline V gene. This CDR3 is 14 amino acids long. CDR3 protein: CASREGYDGYGYTF. As DNA, the CDR3 is TGCGCCAGCAGAGAGGGCTATGATGGCTATGGCTACACCTTC.

In DNA form, the CDR3 reads TGTGCCAGCAGCGTAGGTGAGGGGCTAGCGGGAGATACGCAGTATTTT. This gives the protein CASSVGEGLAGDTQYF. The chain employs TRBV9 and TRBJ2-3; 8 bases match TRBD2. The CDR3 has 16 amino acids. Germline CDR1 reads SGDLS; CDR2 reads YYNGEE. V gave up 0 bases and J gave up 5 bases; unmatched junction bases: 8.

The rearrangement joins TRBV27 to TRBJ2-7; the D gene could be TRBD1 or TRBD2 (5 bases each). In germline, CDR1 is MNHEY, CDR2 SMNVEV (reference sequence). Between the trimmed V and J ends, which lost 3 bases and 3 bases, there was a span of 9 bases. The CDR3 loop spans 13 amino acids. This CDR3 is CASSFSGSYEQYF. In nucleotides, the CDR3 is TGTGCCAGCAGTTTTTCAGGGAGCTACGAGCAGTACTTC.

This clone was detected a few times. At one boundary the junction diverges from the germline segment, which might be a read error. The CDR3 loop reads CASTEGRQGNLGYGYTF. CDR3 sequence (DNA): TGTGCCAGCACTGAAGGGAGACAGGGGAATCTAGGCTATGGCTACACCTTC. The V call is TRBV2, the J call TRBJ1-2, with TRBD1 identical over 8 bases. This CDR3 is built from 17 residues. From germline, CDR1 is SNHLY and CDR2 FYNNEI.

This clone was seen only a few times. This chain joins TRBV2 and TRBJ2-7; 7 nucleotides agree with TRBD1. V lost 3 bases and J lost 1; bases outside the gene matches: 6. The germline V gene encodes CDR1 SNHLY and CDR2 FYNNEI. This CDR3 is 15 amino acids long. This CDR3 is CASSEVAGGSYEQYF. The CDR3 DNA reads as TGTGCCAGCAGTGAGGTCGCAGGGGGATCCTACGAGCAGTACTTC.

This rearrangement joins TRBV4-1 to TRBJ1-1; D is unclear. The V and J ends lost 0 bases and 4 bases respectively, with 12 bases between them. Germline V gives CDR1 MGHRA, CDR2 YSYEKL. The length of the CDR3 is 15 residues. The CDR3 sequence: CASSQDPGYGTEAFF. The CDR3 region has the DNA TGCGCCAGCAGCCAAGATCCGGGGTACGGCACTGAAGCTTTCTTT.

The chain links TRBV7-6 to TRBJ2-3; D gene uncertain. V shed 3 bases and J shed 4 bases, with 11 bases lying between them. The CDR3 totals 14 residues. Per germline, CDR1 SGHVS and CDR2 FNYEAQ. The CDR3 DNA reads TGTGCCAGCAGCTTCAATTCTTACCCAGATACGCAGTATTTT. Its translation: CASSFNSYPDTQYF.

V gene TRBV27 combines with J gene TRBJ2-7; the match to TRBD1 covers 8 bases. Looked up from germline, CDR1 is MNHEY and CDR2 is SMNVEV (reference sequence). V was pared by 5 bases and J by 4 bases, with 10 bases of the junction left unmatched. The CDR3 length is 15 residues. The DNA for the CDR3 is TGTGCCAGCAGTCCTGCAGGGGGCGCGACTTACGAGCAGTACTTC. It is translated as CASSPAGGATYEQYF.